This TCR beta chain is from a study of metastatic and nonmetastatic thyroid tumors. Turning to the study itself: Repertoires from malignant and benign thyroid patients were compared across blood and tumor or nodule tissue.

In the study's own analysis: The distant-metastasis classifier for papillary thyroid cancer was built from CDR3 differences across clinicopathological groups. TCRdb reanalyzed the PCR reads with MiXCR. The V and J calls, along with clone size, are taken from TCRdb and not from the paper's own processing. The data hold 10,000 or so clones, with almost 30% observed a single time. As to this clone: The antigen is not known.

Findings and caveats of the study: It was reported that TCR beta diversity was significantly higher in malignant thyroid tumors than benign nodules, in blood and tumor.

Looked up from germline, CDR1 is SGHTA and CDR2 is FQGNSA. Trimming pared 1 base from V and 6 bases from J, leaving 12 bases between. The length of the CDR3 is 14 residues. Every patient was untreated before thyroid surgery. The V and J genes are TRBV7-2 and TRBJ1-1, with a weak D call TRBD1 (5 bases). Sequenced material: tumor tissue. The sequence was collected from a female donor with papillary thyroid cancer or a benign thyroid nodule (not recorded which). Some clones in this sample may be carry-over from other donors' samples. The CDR3 loop is CASSLGGLGAEAFF. CDR3 nucleotides: TGTGCCAGCAGCTTAGGAGGGTTGGGGGCTGAAGCTTTCTTT.